This TCR beta chain was profiled in a study of T-cell reconstitution after alpha-beta-depleted transplantation in children. Study results and caveats: Reportedly, only several hundred clones from non-depleted graft cells drove alpha-beta T-cell counts at about two months.

Unique molecular identifiers were used in preparing the TCRbeta library. TCRdb analysed the PCR reads with MiXCR anew, one entry per CDR3 protein. The sample includes about 350,000 distinct CDR3 sequences, about a sixth of them seen just once. The CDR3 extends over 13 amino acids. Trimming left V 6 bases short and J 2 bases short, with 9 bases between. This clonotype was seen ten or more times. Its antigen is unidentified. The sequence was obtained from a male patient between 2 and 10 years old who had a stem cell transplant for acute lymphoblastic leukemia, so the T cells may come from the graft donor. The sample here was PBMCs, mostly from graft donor cells, taken 360 days after TCRalphabeta/CD19-depleted stem cell transplant. The chain carries TRBV12-3 or TRBV12-4 and TRBJ2-3, with D hard to call. CDR3 sequence reads: CASREDLTDTQYF. The CDR3 nucleotides are TGTGCCAGCAGGGAAGACCTCACAGATACGCAGTATTTT.